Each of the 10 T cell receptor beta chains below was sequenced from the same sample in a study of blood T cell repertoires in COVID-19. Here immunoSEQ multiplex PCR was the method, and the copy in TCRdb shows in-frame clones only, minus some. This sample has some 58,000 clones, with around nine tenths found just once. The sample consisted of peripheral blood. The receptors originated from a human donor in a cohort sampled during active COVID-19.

Written as DNA, the CDR3 is TGTGCCAGCAGCGAAGAGGTACTGAATTCACCCCTCCACTTT. This codes for CASSEEVLNSPLHF. The chain carries TRBV11-1 and TRBJ1-6, with D unresolved. The CDR3 covers 14 residues. CDR1 SGHAT and CDR2 FQDESV come from the germline V gene (reference sequence). Trimming cost V 5 bases and J 7 bases, with 12 bases left between them.

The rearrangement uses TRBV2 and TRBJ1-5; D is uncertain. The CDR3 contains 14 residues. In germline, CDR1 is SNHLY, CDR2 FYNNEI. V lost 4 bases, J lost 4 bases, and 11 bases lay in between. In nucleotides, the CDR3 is TGTGCCAGCAGTGCCAACGGAGGGAATCAGCCCCAGCATTTT. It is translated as CASSANGGNQPQHF.

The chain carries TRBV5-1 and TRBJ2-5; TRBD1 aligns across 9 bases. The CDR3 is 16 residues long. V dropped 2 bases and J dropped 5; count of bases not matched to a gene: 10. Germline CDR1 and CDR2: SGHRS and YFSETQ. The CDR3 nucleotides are TGCGCCAGCAGCTTTCGACAGGGGGTAAATGATGAGACCCAGTACTTC. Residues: CASSFRQGVNDETQYF.

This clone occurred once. CDR3 region: CASSSARNPQYF. Here the CDR3 DNA reads TGTGCCAGCAGCTCCGCTAGAAACCCGCAGTACTTC. This chain links TRBV7-9 with TRBJ2-7, with unresolved D. Per germline, CDR1 SEHNR and CDR2 FQNEAQ (reference sequence). The CDR3 loop spans 12 amino acids. Trimming left V 4 bases short and J 9 bases short, with 13 bases between.

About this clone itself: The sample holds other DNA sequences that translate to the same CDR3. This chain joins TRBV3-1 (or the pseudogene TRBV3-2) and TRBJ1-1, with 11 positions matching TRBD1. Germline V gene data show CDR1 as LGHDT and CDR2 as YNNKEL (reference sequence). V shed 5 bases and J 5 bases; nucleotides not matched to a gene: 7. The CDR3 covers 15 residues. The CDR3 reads CASSARDRGGTEAFF. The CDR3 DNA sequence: TGTGCCAGCAGCGCCCGGGACAGGGGGGGGACTGAAGCTTTCTTT.

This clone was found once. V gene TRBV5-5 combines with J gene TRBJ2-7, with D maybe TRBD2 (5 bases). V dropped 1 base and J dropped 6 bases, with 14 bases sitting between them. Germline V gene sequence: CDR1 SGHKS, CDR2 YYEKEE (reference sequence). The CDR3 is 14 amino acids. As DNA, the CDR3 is TGTGCCAGCAGCTTGCTGCTAGCTCCGCTCGAGCAGTACTTC. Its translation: CASSLLLAPLEQYF. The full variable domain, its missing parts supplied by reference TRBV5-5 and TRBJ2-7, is DAGVTQSPTHLIKTRGQQVTLRCSPISGHKSVSWYQQVLGQGPQFIFQYYEKEERGRGNFPDRFSARQFPNYSSELNVNALLLGDSALYLCASSLLLAPLEQYFGPGTRLTVT.

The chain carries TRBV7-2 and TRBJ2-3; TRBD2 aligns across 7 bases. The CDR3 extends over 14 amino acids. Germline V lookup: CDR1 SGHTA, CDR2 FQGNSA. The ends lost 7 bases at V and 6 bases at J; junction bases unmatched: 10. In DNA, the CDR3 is TGTGCCAGCATGCGGGGGTCGAGTGTGGATACGCAGTATTTT. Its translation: CASMRGSSVDTQYF.

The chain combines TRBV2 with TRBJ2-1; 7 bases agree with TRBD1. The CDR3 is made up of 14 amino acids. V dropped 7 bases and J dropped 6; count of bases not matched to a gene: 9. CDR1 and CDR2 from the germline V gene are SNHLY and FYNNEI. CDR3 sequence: CASTGTETTNEQFF. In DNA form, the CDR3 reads TGTGCCAGCACCGGGACAGAGACAACCAATGAGCAGTTCTTC. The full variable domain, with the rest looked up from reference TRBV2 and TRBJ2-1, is EPEVTQTPSHQVTQMGQEVILRCVPISNHLYFYWYRQILGQKVEFLVSFYNNEISEKSEIFDDQFSVERPDGSNFTLKIRSTKLEDSAMYFCASTGTETTNEQFFGPGTRLTVL.

The CDR3: CASSYLSVAGELFF. CDR3 nucleotide sequence: TGTGCCAGCAGTTACCTGTCGGTGGCCGGGGAGCTGTTTTTT. This chain links TRBV6-2 or TRBV6-3 with TRBJ2-2; no definite D call. The CDR3 has 14 amino acids. Deletions cut 2 bases from V and 6 bases from J, with 10 bases between. Germline V CDR1 and CDR2: MNHEY, SVGEGT.

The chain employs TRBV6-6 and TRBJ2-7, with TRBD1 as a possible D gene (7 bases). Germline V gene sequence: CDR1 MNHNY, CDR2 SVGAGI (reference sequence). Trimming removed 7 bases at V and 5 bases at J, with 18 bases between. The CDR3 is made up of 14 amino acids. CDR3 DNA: TGTGCCAGCACCGATCAGGGGGGCTGGAACGAGCAGTACTTC. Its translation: CASTDQGGWNEQYF.